What follows describes a single TCR beta chain. Per the original methods: Scientists estimated how many nucleated cells there were by amplifying reference gene primers. Data came from immunoSEQ multiplex PCR; TCRdb stores just in-frame clones and leaves some out. D and trimming come from the DNA, and the V and J calls and clone size come from that table. The sample includes approximately 210,000 clones, less than 90% of them seen just once. This sample is part of a study of blood T cell repertoires in COVID-19. Germline CDR1 and CDR2: ENHRY and SYGVKD. The CDR3 contains 16 residues. V dropped 9 bases and J dropped 3; count of bases not matched to a gene: 8.

Sequencing was performed on peripheral blood. The clonotype comes from a human donor in a cohort sampled during active COVID-19. The V gene is TRBV10-3, the J gene TRBJ2-3; 14 positions match TRBD2. The chain's CDR3 is CAIPGTSGSGTDTQYF. The CDR3 DNA reads as TGTGCCATTCCCGGGACTAGCGGGAGTGGGACAGATACGCAGTATTTT.